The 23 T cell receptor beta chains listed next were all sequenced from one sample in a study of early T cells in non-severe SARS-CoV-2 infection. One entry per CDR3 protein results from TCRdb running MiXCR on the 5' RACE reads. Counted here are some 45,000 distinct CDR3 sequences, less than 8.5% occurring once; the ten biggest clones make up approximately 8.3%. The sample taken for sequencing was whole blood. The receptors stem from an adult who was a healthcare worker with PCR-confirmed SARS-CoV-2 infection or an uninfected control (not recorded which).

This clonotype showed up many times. The CDR3 here is CASSPLRQGGEQFF. CDR3 DNA: TGTGCCAGCAGCCCCTTGCGACAGGGGGGTGAGCAGTTCTTC. The chain carries TRBV3-1 and TRBJ2-1, with 9 nucleotides matching TRBD1. CDR1 and CDR2 (germline): LGHDT, YNNKEL (reference sequence). V was pared by 4 bases and J by 9 bases, with 7 bases of the junction left unmatched. There are 14 residues in the CDR3.

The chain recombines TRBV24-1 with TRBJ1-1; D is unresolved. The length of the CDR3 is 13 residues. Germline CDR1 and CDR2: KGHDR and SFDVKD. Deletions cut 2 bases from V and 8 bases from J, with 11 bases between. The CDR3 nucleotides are TGTGCCACCAGTGATTCGGGCTCGGACGAAGCTTTCTTT. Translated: CATSDSGSDEAFF.

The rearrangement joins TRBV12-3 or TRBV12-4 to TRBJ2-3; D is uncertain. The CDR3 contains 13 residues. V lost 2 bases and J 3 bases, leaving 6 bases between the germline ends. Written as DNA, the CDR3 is TGTGCCAGCAGTTTATCGGAGACAGATACGCAGTATTTT. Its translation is CASSLSETDTQYF.

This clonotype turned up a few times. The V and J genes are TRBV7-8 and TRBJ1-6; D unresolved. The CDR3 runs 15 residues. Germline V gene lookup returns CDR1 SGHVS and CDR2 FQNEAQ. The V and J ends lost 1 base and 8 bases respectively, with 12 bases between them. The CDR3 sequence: CASSLDRGRYSPLHF. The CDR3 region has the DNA TGTGCCAGCAGCTTAGATAGAGGTCGCTATTCACCCCTCCACTTT.

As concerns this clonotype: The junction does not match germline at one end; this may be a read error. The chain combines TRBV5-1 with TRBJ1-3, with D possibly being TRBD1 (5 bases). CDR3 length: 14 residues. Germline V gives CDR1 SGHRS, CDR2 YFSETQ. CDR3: CASSLSDSGQAKHF. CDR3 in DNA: TGCGCCAGCAGCTTGTCAGATTCAGGGCAGGCGAAGCATTTT.

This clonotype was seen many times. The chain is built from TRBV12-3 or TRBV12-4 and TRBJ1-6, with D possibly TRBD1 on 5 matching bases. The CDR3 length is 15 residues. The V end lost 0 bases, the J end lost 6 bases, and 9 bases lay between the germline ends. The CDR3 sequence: CASSLAGAVNSPLHF. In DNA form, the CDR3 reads TGTGCCAGCAGTTTAGCTGGGGCCGTTAATTCACCCCTCCACTTT.

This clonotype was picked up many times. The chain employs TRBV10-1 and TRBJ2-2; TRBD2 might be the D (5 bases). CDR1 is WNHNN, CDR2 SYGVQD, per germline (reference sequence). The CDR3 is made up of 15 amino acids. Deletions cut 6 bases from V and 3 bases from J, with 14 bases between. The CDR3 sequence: CASSQTGRHTGELFF. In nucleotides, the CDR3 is TGCGCCAGCAGCCAGACTGGGAGACACACCGGGGAGCTGTTTTTT.

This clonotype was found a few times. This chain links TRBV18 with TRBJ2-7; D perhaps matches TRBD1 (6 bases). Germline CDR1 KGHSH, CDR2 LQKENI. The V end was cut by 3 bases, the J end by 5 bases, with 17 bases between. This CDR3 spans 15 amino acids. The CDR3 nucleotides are TGTGCCAGCTCACCCTTCACAGGGTACCGCGACGAGCAGTACTTC. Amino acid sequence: CASSPFTGYRDEQYF.

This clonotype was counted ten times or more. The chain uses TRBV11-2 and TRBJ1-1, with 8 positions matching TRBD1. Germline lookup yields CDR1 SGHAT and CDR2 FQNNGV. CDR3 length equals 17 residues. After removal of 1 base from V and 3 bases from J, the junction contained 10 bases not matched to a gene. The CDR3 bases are TGTGCCAGCAGCTTAGTCGGAACAGGGGGAGGGTACACTGAAGCTTTCTTT. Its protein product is CASSLVGTGGGYTEAFF.

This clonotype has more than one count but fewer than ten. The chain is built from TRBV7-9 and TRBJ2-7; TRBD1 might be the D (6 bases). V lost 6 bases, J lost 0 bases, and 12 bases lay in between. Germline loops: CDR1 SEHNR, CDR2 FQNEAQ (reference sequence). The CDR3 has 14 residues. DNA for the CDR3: TGTGCCAGCAGTTATGGGGGCGGCTCCTACGAGCAGTACTTC. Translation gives CASSYGGGSYEQYF.

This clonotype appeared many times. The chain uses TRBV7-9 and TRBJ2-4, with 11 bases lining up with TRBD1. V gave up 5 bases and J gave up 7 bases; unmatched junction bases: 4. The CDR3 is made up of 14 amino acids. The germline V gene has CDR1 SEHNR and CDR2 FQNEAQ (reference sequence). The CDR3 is CASSRGTGGNIQYF. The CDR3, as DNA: TGTGCCAGCAGCCGAGGGACAGGGGGGAACATTCAGTACTTC.

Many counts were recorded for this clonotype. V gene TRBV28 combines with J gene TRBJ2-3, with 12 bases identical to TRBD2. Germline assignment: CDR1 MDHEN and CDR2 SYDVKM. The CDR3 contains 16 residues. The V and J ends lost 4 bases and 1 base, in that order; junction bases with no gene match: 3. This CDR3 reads CASSSRLAGGTDTQYF. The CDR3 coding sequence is TGTGCCAGCAGTTCCCGACTAGCGGGGGGCACAGATACGCAGTATTTT.

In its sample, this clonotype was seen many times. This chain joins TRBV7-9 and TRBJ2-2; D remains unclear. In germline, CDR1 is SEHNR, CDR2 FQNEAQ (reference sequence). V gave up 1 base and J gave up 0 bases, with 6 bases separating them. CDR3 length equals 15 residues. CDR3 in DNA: TGTGCCAGCAGCTTAGACATCACGAACACCGGGGAGCTGTTTTTT. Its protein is CASSLDITNTGELFF.

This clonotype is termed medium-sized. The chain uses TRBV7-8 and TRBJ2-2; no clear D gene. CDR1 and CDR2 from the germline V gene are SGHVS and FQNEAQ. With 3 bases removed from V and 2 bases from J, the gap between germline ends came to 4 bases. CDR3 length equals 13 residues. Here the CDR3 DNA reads TGTGCCAGCAGCTTCGTCAACACCGGGGAGCTGTTTTTT. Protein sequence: CASSFVNTGELFF.

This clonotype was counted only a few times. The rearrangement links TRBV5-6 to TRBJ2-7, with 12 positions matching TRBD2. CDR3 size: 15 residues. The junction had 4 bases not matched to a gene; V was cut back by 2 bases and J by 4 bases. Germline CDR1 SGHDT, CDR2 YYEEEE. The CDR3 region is CASSFPSGGAYEQYF. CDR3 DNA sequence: TGTGCCAGCAGCTTCCCTAGCGGGGGGGCTTACGAGCAGTACTTC.

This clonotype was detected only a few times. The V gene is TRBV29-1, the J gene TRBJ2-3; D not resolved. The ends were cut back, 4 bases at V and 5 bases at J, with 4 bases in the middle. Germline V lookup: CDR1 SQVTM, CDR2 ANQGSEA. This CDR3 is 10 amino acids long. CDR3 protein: CSVGGDTQYF. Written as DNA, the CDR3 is TGCAGCGTTGGAGGAGATACGCAGTATTTT.

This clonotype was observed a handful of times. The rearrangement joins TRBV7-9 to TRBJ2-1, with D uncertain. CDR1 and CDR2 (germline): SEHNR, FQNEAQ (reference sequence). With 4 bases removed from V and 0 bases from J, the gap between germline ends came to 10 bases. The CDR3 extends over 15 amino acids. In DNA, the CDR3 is TGTGCCAGCAGCTGGACCCGGAGCTCCTACAATGAGCAGTTCTTC. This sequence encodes CASSWTRSSYNEQFF.

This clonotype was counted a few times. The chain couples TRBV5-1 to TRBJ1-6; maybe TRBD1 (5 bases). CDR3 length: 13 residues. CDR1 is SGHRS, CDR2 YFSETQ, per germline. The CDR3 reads CPFREGYNSPLHF. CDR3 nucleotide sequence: TGCCCCTTCAGGGAGGGGTATAATTCACCCCTCCACTTT.

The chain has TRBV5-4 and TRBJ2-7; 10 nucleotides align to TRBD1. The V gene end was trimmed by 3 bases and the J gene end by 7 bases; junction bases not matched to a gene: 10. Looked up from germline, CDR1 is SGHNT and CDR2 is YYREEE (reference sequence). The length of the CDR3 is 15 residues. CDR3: CASSWPGQGVEEQYF. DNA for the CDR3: TGTGCCAGCAGCTGGCCAGGACAGGGGGTGGAAGAGCAGTACTTC.

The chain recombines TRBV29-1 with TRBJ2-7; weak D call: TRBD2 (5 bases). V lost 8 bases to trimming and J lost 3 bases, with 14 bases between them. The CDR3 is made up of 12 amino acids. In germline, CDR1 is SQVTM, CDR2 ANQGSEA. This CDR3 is CSYTGVYYEQYF. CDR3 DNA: TGCAGCTATACCGGGGTCTACTACGAGCAGTACTTC.

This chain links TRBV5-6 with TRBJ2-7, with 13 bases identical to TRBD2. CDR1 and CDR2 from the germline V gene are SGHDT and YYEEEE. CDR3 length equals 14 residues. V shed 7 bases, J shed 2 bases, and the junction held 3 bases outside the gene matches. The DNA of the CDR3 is TGTGCCAGCTCGGGACTAGCGGGGCCCTACGAGCAGTACTTC. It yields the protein CASSGLAGPYEQYF.

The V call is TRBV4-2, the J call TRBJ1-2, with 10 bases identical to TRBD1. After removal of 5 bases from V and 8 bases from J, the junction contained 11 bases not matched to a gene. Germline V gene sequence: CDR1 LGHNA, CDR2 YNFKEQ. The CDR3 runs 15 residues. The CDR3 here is CASSDSRDRGRGYTF. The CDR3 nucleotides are TGTGCCAGCAGCGATTCCCGGGACAGGGGACGCGGCTACACCTTC.

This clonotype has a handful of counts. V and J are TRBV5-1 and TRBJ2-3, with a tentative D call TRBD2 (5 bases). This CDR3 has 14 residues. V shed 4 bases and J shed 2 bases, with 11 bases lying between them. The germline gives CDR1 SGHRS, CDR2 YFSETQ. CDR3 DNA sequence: TGCGCCAGCAGCAAGGACTCATTCACAGATACGCAGTATTTT. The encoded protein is CASSKDSFTDTQYF.